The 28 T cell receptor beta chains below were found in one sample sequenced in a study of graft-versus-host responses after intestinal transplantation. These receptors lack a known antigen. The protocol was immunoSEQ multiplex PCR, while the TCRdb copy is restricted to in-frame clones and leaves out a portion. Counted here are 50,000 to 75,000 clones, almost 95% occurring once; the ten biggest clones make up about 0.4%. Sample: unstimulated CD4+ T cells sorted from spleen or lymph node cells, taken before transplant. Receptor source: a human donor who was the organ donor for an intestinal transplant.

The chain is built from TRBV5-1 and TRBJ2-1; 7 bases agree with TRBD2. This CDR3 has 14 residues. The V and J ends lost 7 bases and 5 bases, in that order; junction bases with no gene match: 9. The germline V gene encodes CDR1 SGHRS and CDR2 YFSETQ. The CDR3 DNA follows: TGCGCCAGCGCCGGGACTACGGTAAACAATGAGCAGTTCTTC. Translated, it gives CASAGTTVNNEQFF.

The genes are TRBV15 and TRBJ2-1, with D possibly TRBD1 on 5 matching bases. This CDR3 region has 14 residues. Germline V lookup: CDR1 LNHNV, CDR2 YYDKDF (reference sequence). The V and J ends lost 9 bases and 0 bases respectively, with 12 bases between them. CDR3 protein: CATQGKGSYNEQFF. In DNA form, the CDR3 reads TGTGCCACTCAGGGCAAAGGCTCCTACAATGAGCAGTTCTTC.

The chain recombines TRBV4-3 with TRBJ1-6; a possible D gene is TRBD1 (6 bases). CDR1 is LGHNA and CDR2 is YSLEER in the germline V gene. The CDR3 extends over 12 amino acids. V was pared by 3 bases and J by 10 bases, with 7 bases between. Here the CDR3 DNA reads TGCGCCAGCAGCCAGGGGGGCTCACCCCTCCACTTT. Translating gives CASSQGGSPLHF.

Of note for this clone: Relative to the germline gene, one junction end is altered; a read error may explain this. CDR3 residues: CASSLGLSTTDTQYF. The CDR3 coding sequence is TGTGCTAGCAGCTTAGGACTATCCACCACAGATACGCAGTATTTT. The V and J genes are TRBV7-7 and TRBJ2-3; D perhaps matches TRBD2 (6 bases). The germline V gene has CDR1 SSHAT and CDR2 FNYEAQ (reference sequence). The CDR3 sequence is 15 residues long. Drawing the rest from reference TRBV7-7 and TRBJ2-3, the complete variable domain is GAGVSQSPRYKVTKRGQDVTLRCDPISSHATLYWYQQALGQGPEFLTYFNYEAQPDKSGLPSDRFSAERPEGSISTLTIQRTEQRDSAMYRCASSLGLSTTDTQYFGPGTRLTVL.

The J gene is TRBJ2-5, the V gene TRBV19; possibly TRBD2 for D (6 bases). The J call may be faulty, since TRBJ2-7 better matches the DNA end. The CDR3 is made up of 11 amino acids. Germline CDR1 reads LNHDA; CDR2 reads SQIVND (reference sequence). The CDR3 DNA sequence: TGTGCCAGTAGTACGGGAGTCGAGCAGTACTTC. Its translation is CASSTGVEQYF.

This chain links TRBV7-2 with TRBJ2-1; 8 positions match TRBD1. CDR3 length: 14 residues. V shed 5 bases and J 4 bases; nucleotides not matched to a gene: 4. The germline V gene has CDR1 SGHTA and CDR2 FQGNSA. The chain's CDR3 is CASSEGTGYNEQFF. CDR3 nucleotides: TGTGCCAGCAGCGAAGGGACAGGTTACAATGAGCAGTTCTTC. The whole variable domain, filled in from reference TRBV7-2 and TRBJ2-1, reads GAGVSQSPSNKVTEKGKDVELRCDPISGHTALYWYRQSLGQGLEFLIYFQGNSAPDKSGLPSDRFSAERTGGSVSTLTIQRTQQEDSAVYLCASSEGTGYNEQFFGPGTRLTVL.

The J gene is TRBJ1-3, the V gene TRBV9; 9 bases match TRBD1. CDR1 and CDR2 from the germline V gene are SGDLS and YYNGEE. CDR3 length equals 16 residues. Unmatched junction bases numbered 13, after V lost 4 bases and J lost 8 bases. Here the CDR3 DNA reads TGTGCCAGCAGCCCCCCGCGGAGGGACAGGGATGACACCATATATTTT. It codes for CASSPPRRDRDDTIYF.

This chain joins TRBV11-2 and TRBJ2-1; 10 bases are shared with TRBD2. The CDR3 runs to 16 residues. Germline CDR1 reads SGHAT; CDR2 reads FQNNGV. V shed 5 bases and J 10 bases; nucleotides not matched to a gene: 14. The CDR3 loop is CASSRFGLADYREQFF. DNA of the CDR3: TGTGCCAGCAGCCGGTTCGGACTAGCGGATTACAGGGAGCAGTTCTTC.

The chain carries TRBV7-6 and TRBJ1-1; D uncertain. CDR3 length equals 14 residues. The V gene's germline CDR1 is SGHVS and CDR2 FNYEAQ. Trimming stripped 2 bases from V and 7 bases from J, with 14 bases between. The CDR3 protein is CASSLSAGKDEAFF. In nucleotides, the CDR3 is TGTGCCAGCAGCTTATCCGCGGGTAAGGATGAAGCTTTCTTT. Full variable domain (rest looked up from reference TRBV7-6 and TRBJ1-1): GAGVSQSPRYKVTKRGQDVALRCDPISGHVSLYWYRQALGQGPEFLTYFNYEAQQDKSGLPNDRFSAERPEGSISTLTIQRTEQRDSAMYRCASSLSAGKDEAFFGQGTRLTVV.

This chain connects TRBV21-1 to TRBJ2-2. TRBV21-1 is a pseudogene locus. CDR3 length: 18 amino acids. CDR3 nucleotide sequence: TGTGCCAGCAGCAAAGCCCCGGGACGGATTCCGAACACCGGGGAGCTGTTTTTT. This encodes CASSKAPGRIPNTGELFF.

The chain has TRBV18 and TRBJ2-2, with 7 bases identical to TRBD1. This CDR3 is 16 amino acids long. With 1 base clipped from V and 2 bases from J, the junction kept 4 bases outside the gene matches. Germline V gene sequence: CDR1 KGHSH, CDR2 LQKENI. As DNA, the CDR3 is TGTGCCAGCTCACCACAGGCAGGGGGAAACACCGGGGAGCTGTTTTTT. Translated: CASSPQAGGNTGELFF.

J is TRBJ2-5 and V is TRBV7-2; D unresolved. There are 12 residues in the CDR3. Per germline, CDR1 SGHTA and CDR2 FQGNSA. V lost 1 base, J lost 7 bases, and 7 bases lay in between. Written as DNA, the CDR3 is TGTGCCAGCAGCTTAGTCGTCGGGACCCAGTACTTC. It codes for CASSLVVGTQYF.

CDR3 region: CASSLGHSGNTIYF. Here the CDR3 DNA reads TGCGCCAGCAGCTTGGGACACTCTGGAAACACCATATATTTT. This rearrangement joins TRBV5-1 to TRBJ1-3; unclear D gene. The V end lost 0 bases, the J end lost 0 bases, and 4 bases lay between the germline ends. Per the germline V gene, CDR1 is SGHRS and CDR2 is YFSETQ. The length of the CDR3 is 14 residues. The variable domain in full, with the rest retrieved from reference TRBV5-1 and TRBJ1-3, is KAGVTQTPRYLIKTRGQQVTLSCSPISGHRSVSWYQQTPGQGLQFLFEYFSETQRNKGNFPGRFSGRQFSNSRSEMNVSTLELGDSALYLCASSLGHSGNTIYFGEGSWLTVV.

The CDR3 DNA is TGTGCCAGCTCACCAAGGGGACACCTGAAAATCGTGCCCGGGGAGCTGTTTTTT. This gives the protein CASSPRGHLKIVPGELFF. The chain recombines TRBV18 with TRBJ2-2, with D perhaps TRBD1 (6 bases). Germline-derived CDR1 and CDR2 are KGHSH and LQKENI. CDR3 length: 18 amino acids. V was clipped by 2 bases and J by 6 bases, with 22 bases between them. Drawing the rest from reference TRBV18 and TRBJ2-2, the complete variable domain is NAGVMQNPRHLVRRRGQEARLRCSPMKGHSHVYWYRQLPEEGLKFMVYLQKENIIDESGMPKERFSAEFPKEGPSILRIQQVVRGDSAAYFCASSPRGHLKIVPGELFFGEGSRLTVL.

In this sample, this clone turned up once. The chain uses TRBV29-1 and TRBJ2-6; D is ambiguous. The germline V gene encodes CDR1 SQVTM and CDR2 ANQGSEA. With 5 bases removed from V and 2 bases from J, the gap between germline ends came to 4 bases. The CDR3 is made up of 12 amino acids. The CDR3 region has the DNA TGCAGCGTTTTGGCTGGGGCCAACGTCCTGACTTTC. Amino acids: CSVLAGANVLTF. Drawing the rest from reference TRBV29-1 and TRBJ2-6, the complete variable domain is SAVISQKPSRDICQRGTSLTIQCQVDSQVTMMFWYRQQPGQSLTLIATANQGSEATYESGFVIDKFPISRPNLTFSTLTVSNMSPEDSSIYLCSVLAGANVLTFGAGSRLTVL.

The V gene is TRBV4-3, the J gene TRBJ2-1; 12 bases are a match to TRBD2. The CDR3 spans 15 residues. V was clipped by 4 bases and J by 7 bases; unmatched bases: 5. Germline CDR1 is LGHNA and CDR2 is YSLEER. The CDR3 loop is CASSPSGGARNEQFF. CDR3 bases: TGCGCCAGCAGCCCTAGCGGGGGGGCCAGGAATGAGCAGTTCTTC.

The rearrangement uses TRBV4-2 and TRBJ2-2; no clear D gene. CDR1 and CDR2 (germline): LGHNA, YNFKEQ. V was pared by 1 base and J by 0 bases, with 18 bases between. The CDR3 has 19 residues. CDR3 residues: CASSQVGRSLFANTGELFF. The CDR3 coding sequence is TGTGCCAGCAGCCAAGTCGGCAGGAGCCTATTCGCGAACACCGGGGAGCTGTTTTTT.

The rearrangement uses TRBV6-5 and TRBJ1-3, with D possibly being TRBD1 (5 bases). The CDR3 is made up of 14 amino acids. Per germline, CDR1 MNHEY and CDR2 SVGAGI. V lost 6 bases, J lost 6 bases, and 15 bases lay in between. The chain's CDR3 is CASSRQGRENTIYF. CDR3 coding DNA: TGTGCCAGCAGCCGCCAGGGAAGGGAAAACACCATATATTTT.

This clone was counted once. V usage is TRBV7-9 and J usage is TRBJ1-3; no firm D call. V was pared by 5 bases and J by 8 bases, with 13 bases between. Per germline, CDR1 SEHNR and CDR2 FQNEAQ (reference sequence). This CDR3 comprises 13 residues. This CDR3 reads CASSTSLGDTIYF. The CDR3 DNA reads TGTGCCAGCAGCACGAGCCTCGGGGACACCATATATTTT.

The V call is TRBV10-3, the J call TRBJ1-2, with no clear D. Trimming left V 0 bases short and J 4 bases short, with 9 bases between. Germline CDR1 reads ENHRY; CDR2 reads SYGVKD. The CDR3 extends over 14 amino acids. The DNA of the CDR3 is TGTGCCATCAGTGAGTCAGGACTGACCTATGGCTACACCTTC. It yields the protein CAISESGLTYGYTF.

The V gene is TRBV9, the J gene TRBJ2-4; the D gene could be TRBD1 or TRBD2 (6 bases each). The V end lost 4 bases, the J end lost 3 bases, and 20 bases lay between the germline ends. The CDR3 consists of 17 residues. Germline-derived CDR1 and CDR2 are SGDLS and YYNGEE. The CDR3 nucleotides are TGTGCCAGCAGCCCTGGGGGGCGGCGGCGCGACAAAAACATTCAGTACTTC. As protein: CASSPGGRRRDKNIQYF. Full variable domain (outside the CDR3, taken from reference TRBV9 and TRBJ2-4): DSGVTQTPKHLITATGQRVTLRCSPRSGDLSVYWYQQSLDQGLQFLIQYYNGEERAKGNILERFSAQQFPDLHSELNLSSLELGDSALYFCASSPGGRRRDKNIQYFGAGTRLSVL.

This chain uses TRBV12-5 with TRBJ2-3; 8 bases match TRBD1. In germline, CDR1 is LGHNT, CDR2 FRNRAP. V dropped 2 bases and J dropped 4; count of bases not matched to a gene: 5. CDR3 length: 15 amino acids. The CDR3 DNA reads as TGTGCTAGTGGTTTGACAGGGGGAAGGGCAGATACGCAGTATTTT. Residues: CASGLTGGRADTQYF.

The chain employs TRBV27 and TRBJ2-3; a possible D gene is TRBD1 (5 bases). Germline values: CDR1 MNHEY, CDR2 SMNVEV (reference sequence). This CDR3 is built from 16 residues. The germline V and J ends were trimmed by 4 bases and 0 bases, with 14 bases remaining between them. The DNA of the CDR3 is TGTGCCAGCAGTTGGGGCCGCGTAACTAGCACAGATACGCAGTATTTT. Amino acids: CASSWGRVTSTDTQYF.

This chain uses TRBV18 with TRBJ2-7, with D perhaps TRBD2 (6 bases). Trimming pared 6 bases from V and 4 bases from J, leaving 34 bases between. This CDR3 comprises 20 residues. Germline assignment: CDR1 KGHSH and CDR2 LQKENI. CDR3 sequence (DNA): TGTGCCAGCTCCCGGGGGTCGGGTGGCCTAGCCGGGACGGTCAGATACGAGCAGTACTTC. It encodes CASSRGSGGLAGTVRYEQYF.

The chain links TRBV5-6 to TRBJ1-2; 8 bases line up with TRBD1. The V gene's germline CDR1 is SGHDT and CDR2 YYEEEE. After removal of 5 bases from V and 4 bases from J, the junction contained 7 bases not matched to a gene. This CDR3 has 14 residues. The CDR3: CASRRTGWRYGYTF. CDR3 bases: TGTGCCAGCAGACGGACAGGGTGGCGCTATGGCTACACCTTC. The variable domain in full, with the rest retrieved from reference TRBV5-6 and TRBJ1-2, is DAGVTQSPTHLIKTRGQQVTLRCSPKSGHDTVSWYQQALGQGPQFIFQYYEEEERQRGNFPDRFSGHQFPNYSSELNVNALLLGDSALYLCASRRTGWRYGYTFGSGTRLTVV.

The DNA of the CDR3 is TGTGCCAGCAGCTTAGTTTGGAGGGGGCGGTGGACTGAAGCTTTCTTT. It encodes CASSLVWRGRWTEAFF. This chain links TRBV7-2 with TRBJ1-1; 7 positions agree with TRBD1. The germline V gene has CDR1 SGHTA and CDR2 FQGNSA. V trimming: 1 base; J trimming: 5 bases; junction bases outside the gene matches: 10. This CDR3 has 16 residues.

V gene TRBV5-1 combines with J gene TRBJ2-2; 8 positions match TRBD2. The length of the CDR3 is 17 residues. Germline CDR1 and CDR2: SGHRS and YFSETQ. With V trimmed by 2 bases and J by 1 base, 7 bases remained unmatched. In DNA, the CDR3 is TGCGCCAGCAGCTTCTCGGGGGGGCGCGGGAACACCGGGGAGCTGTTTTTT. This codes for CASSFSGGRGNTGELFF.

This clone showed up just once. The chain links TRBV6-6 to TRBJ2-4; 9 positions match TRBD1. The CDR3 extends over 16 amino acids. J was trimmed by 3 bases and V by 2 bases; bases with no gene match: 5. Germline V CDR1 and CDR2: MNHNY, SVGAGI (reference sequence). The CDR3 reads CASSYRDRVGKNIQYF. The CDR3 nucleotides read TGTGCCAGCAGTTACAGGGACAGGGTGGGCAAAAACATTCAGTACTTC.